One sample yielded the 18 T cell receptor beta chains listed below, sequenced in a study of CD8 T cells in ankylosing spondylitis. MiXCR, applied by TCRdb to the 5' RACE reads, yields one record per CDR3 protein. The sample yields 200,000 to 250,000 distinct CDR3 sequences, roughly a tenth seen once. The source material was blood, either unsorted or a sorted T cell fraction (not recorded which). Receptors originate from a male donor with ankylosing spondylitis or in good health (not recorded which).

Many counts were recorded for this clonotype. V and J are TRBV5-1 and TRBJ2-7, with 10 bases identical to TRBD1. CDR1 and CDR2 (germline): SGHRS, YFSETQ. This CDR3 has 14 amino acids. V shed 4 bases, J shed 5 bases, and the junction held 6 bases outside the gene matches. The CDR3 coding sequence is TGCGCCAGCAGCGAACCGGGACAGGGGAACGAGCAGTACTTC. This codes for CASSEPGQGNEQYF.

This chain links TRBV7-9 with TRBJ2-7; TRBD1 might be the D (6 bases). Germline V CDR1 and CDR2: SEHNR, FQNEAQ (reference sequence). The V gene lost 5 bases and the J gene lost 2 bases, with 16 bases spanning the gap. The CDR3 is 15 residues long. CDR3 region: CASSHRDIATYEQYF. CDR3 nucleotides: TGTGCCAGCAGCCACCGGGACATTGCTACCTACGAGCAGTACTTC.

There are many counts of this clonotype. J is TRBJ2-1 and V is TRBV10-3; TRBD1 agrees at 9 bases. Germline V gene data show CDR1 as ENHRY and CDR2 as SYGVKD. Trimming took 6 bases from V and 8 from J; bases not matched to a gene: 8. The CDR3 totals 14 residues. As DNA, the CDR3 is TGTGCCATCAGGGACAGGGGCGGATTGCATGAGCAGTTCTTC. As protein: CAIRDRGGLHEQFF.

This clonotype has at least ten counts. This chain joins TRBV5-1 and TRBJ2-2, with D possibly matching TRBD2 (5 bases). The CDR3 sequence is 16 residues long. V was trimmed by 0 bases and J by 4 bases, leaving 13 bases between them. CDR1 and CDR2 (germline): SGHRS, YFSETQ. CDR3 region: CASSLVASSVTGELFF. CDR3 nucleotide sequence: TGCGCCAGCAGCTTGGTGGCAAGTAGCGTCACCGGGGAGCTGTTTTTT.

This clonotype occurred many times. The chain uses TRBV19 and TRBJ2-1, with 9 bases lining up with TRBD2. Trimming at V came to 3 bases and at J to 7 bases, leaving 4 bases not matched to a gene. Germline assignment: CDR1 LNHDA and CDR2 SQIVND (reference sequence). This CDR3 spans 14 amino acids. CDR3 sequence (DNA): TGTGCCAGTAGTATCGGCGGGGGGGCGAATGAGCAGTTCTTC. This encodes CASSIGGGANEQFF.

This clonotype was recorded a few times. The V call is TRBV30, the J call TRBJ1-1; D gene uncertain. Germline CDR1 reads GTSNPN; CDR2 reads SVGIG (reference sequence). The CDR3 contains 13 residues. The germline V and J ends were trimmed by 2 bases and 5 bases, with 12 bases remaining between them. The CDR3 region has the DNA TGTGCCTGGAGTCGGGGAGTAGAGACTGAAGCTTTCTTT. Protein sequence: CAWSRGVETEAFF.

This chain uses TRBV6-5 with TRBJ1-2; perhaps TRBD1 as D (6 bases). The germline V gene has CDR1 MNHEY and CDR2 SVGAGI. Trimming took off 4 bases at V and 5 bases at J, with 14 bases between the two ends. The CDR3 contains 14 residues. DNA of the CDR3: TGTGCCAGCAGTTCCCGGGACAAGGGGTATGGCTACACCTTC. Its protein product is CASSSRDKGYGYTF.

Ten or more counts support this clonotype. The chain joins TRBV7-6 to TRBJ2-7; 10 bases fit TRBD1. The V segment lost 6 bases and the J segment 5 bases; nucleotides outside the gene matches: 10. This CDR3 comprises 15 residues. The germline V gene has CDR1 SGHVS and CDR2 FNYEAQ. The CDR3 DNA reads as TGTGCCAGCAGTTTGCGGGGACAGGGGTTCGACGAGCAGTACTTC. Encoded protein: CASSLRGQGFDEQYF.

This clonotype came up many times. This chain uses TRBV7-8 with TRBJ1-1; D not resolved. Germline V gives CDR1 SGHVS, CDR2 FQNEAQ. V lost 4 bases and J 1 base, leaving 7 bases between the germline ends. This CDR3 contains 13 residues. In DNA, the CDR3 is TGTGCCAGCAGCTCTAACCAGAACACTGAAGCTTTCTTT. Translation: CASSSNQNTEAFF.

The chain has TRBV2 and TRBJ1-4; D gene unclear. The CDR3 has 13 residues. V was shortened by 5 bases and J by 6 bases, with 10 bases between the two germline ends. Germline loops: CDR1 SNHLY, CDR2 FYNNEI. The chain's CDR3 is CASSWAADEKLFF. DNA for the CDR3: TGTGCCAGCAGTTGGGCGGCGGATGAAAAACTGTTTTTT.

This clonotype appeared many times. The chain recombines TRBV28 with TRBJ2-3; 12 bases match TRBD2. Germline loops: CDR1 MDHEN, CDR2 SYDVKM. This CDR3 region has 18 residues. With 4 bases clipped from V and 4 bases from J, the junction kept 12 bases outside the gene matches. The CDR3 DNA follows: TGTGCCAGCAGTTCATCTAGCGGGGGGGCAATCAGGGCAGATACGCAGTATTTT. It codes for CASSSSSGGAIRADTQYF.

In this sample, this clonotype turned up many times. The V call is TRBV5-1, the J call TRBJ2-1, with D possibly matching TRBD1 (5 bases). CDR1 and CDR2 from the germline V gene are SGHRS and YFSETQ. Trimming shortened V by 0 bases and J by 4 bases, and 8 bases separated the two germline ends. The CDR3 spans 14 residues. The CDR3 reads CASSLAQGYNEQFF. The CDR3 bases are TGCGCCAGCAGCTTGGCGCAGGGTTACAATGAGCAGTTCTTC.

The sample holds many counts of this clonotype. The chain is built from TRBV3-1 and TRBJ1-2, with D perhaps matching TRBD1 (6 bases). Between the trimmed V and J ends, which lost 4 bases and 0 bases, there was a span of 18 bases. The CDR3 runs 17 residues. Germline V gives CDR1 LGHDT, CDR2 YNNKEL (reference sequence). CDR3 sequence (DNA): TGTGCCAGCAGCCGGAACCTCCGGGACAAGACTAACTATGGCTACACCTTC. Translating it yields CASSRNLRDKTNYGYTF.

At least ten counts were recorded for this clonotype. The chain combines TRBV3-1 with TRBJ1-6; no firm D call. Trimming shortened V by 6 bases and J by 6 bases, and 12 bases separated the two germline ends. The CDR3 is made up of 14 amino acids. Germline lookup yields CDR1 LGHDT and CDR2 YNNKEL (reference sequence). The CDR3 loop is CASSLGPGNSPLHF. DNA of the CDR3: TGTGCCAGCAGTCTTGGGCCGGGTAATTCACCCCTCCACTTT.

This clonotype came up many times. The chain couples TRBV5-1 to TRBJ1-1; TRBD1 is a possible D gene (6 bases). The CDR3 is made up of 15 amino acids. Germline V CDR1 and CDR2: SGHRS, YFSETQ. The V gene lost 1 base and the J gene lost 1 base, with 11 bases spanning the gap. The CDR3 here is CASSLSRTANTEAFF. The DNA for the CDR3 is TGCGCCAGCAGCTTGTCCCGGACAGCGAACACTGAAGCTTTCTTT.

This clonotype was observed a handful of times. In DNA, the CDR3 is TGTGCCATCTCCCGGGACGGACAATACAATGAGCAGTTCTTC. It yields the protein CAISRDGQYNEQFF. The chain carries TRBV10-3 and TRBJ2-1, with D perhaps assigned TRBD1 or TRBD2 (5 bases each). Germline V gives CDR1 ENHRY, CDR2 SYGVKD. V was shortened by 8 bases and J by 4 bases, with 15 bases between the two germline ends. This CDR3 has 14 amino acids.

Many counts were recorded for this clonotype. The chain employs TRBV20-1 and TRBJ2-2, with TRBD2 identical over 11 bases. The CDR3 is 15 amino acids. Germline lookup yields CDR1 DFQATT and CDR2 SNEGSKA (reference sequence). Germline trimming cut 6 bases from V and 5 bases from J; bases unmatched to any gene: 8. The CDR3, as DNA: TGCAGTGCGTTAGAGACTAGCGGGGTAACCGGGGAGCTGTTTTTT. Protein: CSALETSGVTGELFF.

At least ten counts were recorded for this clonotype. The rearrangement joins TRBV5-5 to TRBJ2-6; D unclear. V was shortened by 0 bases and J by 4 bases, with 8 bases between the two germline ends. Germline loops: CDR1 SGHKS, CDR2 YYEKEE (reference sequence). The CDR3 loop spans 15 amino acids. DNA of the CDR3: TGTGCCAGCAGCTTGGGGGTCACCGGGGCCAACGTCCTGACTTTC. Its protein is CASSLGVTGANVLTF. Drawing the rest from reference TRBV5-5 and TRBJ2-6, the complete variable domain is DAGVTQSPTHLIKTRGQQVTLRCSPISGHKSVSWYQQVLGQGPQFIFQYYEKEERGRGNFPDRFSARQFPNYSSELNVNALLLGDSALYLCASSLGVTGANVLTFGAGSRLTVL.